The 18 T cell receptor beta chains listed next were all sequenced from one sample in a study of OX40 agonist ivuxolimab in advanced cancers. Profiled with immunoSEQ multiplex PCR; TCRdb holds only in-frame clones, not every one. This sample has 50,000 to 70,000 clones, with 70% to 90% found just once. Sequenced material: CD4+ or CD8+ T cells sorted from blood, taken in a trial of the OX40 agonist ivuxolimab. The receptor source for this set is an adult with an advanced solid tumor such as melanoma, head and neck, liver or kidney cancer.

CDR3 nucleotide sequence: TGTGCCAGCAGCCACGATTCGGGACAGGGGATGGAGCAGTACTTC. Protein sequence: CASSHDSGQGMEQYF. The chain recombines TRBV4-2 with TRBJ2-7; 10 positions agree with TRBD1. This CDR3 is 15 amino acids long. In germline, CDR1 is LGHNA, CDR2 YNFKEQ. With V trimmed by 3 bases and J by 7 bases, 9 bases remained unmatched.

The CDR3 protein is CASSDYTDYEQYF. For the CDR3, the DNA is TGTGCCAGCAGTGACTACACAGACTACGAGCAGTACTTC. The rearrangement joins TRBV6-1 to TRBJ2-5; unclear D gene. The J call could be wrong; TRBJ2-7 is a better fit for the DNA end. Looked up from germline, CDR1 is MNHNS and CDR2 is SASEGT. This CDR3 spans 13 amino acids.

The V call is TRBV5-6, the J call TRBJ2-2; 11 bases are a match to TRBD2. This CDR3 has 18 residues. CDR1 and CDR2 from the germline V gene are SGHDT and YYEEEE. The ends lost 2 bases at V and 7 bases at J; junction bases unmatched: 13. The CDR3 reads CASSLMGALAGVSGELFF. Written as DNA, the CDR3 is TGTGCCAGCAGCTTAATGGGTGCACTAGCGGGAGTTAGCGGGGAGCTGTTTTTT.

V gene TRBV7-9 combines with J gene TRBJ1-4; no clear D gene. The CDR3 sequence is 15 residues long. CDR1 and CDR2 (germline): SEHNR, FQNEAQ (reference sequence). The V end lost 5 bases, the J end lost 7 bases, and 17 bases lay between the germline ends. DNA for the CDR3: TGTGCCAGCAGCCCCGAGACCCGGGCTTTTGAAAAACTGTTTTTT. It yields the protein CASSPETRAFEKLFF.

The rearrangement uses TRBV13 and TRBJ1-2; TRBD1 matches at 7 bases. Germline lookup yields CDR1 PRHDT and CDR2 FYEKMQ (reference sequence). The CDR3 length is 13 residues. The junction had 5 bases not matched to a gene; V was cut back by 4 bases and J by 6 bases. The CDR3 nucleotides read TGTGCCAGCAGCTCAACAGGGGACCATGGCTACACCTTC. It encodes CASSSTGDHGYTF.

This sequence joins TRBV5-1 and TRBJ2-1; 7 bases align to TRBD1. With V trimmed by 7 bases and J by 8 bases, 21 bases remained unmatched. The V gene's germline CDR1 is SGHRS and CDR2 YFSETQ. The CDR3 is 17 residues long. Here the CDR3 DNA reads TGCGCCAGCGACCCCCGACAGGGACAACTGAGTGAAGATGAGCAGTTCTTC. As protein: CASDPRQGQLSEDEQFF.

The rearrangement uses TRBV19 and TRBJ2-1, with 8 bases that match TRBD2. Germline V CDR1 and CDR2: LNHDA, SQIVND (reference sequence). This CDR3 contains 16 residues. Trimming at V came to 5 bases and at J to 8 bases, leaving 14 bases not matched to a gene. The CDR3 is CASSPRGAGGRDEQFF. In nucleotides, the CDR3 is TGTGCCAGTAGTCCGCGAGGGGCGGGAGGTCGCGATGAGCAGTTCTTC.

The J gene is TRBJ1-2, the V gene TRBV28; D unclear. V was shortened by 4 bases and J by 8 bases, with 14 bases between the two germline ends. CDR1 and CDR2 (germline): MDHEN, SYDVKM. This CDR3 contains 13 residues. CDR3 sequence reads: CASSYPEEFGYTF. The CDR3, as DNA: TGTGCCAGCAGTTATCCCGAGGAGTTCGGCTACACCTTC.

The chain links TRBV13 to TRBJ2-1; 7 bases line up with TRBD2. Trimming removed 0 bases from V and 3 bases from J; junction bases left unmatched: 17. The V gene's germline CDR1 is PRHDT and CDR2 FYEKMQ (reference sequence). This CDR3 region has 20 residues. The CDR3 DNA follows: TGTGCCAGCAGCTTAGGGACTAGCTTAACTCCGGGACTCATCTACAATGAGCAGTTCTTC. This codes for CASSLGTSLTPGLIYNEQFF.

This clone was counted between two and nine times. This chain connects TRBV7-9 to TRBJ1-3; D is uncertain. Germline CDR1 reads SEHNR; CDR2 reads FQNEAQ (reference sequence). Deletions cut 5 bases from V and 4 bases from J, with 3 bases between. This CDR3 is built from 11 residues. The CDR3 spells CASSPGNTIYF. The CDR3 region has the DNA TGTGCCAGCAGCCCGGGAAACACCATATATTTT.

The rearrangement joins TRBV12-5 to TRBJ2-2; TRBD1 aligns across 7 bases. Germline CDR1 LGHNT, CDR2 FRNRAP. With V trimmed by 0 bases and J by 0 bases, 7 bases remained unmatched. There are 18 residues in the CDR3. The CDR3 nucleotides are TGTGCTAGTGGTTTGGTAAGATGGGGACAGCCGAACACCGGGGAGCTGTTTTTT. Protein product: CASGLVRWGQPNTGELFF.

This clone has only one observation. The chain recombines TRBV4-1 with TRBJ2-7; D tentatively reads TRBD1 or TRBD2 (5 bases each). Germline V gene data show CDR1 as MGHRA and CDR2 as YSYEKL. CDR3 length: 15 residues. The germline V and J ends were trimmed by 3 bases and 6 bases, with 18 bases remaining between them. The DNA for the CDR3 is TGCGCCAGCAGCCACCCCCGGTGGGGGTCGACCGAGCAGTACTTC. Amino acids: CASSHPRWGSTEQYF.

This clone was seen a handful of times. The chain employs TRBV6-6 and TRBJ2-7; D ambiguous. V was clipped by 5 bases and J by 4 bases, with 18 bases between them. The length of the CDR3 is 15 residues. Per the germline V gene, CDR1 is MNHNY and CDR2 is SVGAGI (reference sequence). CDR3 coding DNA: TGTGCCAGCAGTCTAGGTAGGTGGCCTGAGTACGAGCAGTACTTC. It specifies CASSLGRWPEYEQYF.

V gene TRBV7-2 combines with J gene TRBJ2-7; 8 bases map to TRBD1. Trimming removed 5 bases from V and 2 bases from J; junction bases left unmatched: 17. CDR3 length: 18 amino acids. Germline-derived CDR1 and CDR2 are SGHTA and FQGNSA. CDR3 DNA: TGTGCCAGCAGCCCTATTAGTCGCAGGGGGCGCAATCCCTACGAGCAGTACTTC. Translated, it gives CASSPISRRGRNPYEQYF.

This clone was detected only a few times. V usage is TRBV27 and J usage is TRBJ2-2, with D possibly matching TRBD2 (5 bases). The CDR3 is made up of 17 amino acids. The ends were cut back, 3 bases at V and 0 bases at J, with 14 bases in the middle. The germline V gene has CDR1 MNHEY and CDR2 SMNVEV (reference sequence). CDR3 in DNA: TGTGCCAGCAGTTTGTATCCCGGGCGGGCGAACACCGGGGAGCTGTTTTTT. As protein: CASSLYPGRANTGELFF.

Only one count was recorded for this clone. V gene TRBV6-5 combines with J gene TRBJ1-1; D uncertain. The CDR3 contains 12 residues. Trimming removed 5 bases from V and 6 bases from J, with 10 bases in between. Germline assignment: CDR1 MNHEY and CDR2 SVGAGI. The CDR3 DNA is TGTGCCAGCAGTCGTGGAGGCGCTGAAGCTTTCTTT. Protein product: CASSRGGAEAFF.

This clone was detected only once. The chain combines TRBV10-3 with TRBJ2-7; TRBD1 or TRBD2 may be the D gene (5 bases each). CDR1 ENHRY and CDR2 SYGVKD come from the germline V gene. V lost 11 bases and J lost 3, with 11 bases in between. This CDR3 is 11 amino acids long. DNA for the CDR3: TGTGCCTCCCGGGACGACTACGAGCAGTACTTC. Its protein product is CASRDDYEQYF.

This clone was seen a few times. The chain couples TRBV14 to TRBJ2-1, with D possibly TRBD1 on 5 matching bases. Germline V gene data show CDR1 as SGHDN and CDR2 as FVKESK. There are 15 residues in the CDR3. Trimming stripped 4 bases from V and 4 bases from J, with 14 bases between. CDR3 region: CASSPLGLLYNEQFF. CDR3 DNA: TGTGCCAGCAGCCCCCTGGGGCTCCTTTACAATGAGCAGTTCTTC. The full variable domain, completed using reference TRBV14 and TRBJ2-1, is EAGVTQFPSHSVIEKGQTVTLRCDPISGHDNLYWYRRVMGKEIKFLLHFVKESKQDESGMPNNRFLAERTGGTYSTLKVQPAELEDSGVYFCASSPLGLLYNEQFFGPGTRLTVL.